The clone carrying this T cell receptor (beta chain) was recorded many times. Its matching antigen is unknown. This CDR3 contains 11 residues. V lost 6 bases and J 14 bases, leaving 14 bases between the germline ends. This sample stems from a study of human T cells and chemical hapten exposure. About the study: Patients received weekly diphenylcyclopropenone doses to the scalp throughout the approximately 23-week study. Patients, predominantly female, presented with alopecia areata, totalis or universalis. General study findings and limits: Relative to controls, expanded TCRs formed significantly more large CDR3 similarity clusters.

Time point denoted: patch test 1, 2 weeks after DPC sensitization. The sample's treatment: therapeutic diphenylcyclopropenone sensitization with weekly scalp DPC. Total RNA came from unfractionated whole blood. TCRdb reanalysed the RACE reads using MiXCR and keeps one entry per CDR3 protein. The table lists fewer than 130,000 distinct CDR3 sequences, approximately 10% of them singletons, with 3% to 4.5% in the top ten. Specimen: whole blood, collected in connection with sensitization to the hapten diphenylcyclopropenone (DPC). The sequence was obtained from a woman aged 40-49 years with alopecia areata. Some clones in this sample may be carry-over from other donors' samples. V is TRBV12-3 or TRBV12-4 and J is TRBJ2-1; D possibly corresponds to TRBD2 (6 bases). CDR3 loop: CASRRTGVEFF. Written as DNA, the CDR3 is TGTGCCAGCAGGCGGACGGGGGTGGAGTTCTTC.